Listed here is a single T cell receptor (beta chain). Time point here: newly diagnosed GD, antithyroid drugs for less than 3 months. After RNA was extracted from PBMCs, the TCR library was made from it. Criteria from the American Thyroid Association guidelines were applied to diagnose Graves' disease. The entry originates in a study of regulatory T cells in long-lasting Graves disease. In the study overall: Recently diagnosed Graves' patients had received antithyroid drugs for under 3 months.

This CDR3 contains 15 residues. Germline V gene lookup returns CDR1 SGHAT and CDR2 FQNNGV. Trimming removed 0 bases from V and 4 bases from J, with 10 bases in between. To make TCR beta libraries, researchers used iRepertoire HTBI primers and Arm-PCR of CDR3 regions. Via MiXCR, TCRdb re-called the multiplex PCR reads, giving one row per CDR3 protein. This sample has about 610,000 distinct CDR3 sequences; about 16% occur once, and the top ten carry 12%. These sequences were also reported in another study, on T cells in Graves' hyperthyroidism and ophthalmopathy. This second report adds: In the blood, most expanded thyroid clonotypes above 0.001 appeared as well.

The chain combines TRBV11-2 with TRBJ1-3; no firm D call. This sample comprised peripheral blood mononuclear cells (PBMCs), obtained at new diagnosis, from a patient treated with antithyroid drugs. The origin of this receptor is a man aged 18 to 30 with Graves disease. CDR3 amino acids: CASSLEFGLGNTIYF. For the CDR3, the DNA is TGTGCCAGCAGCTTAGAGTTTGGACTGGGAAACACCATATATTTT.